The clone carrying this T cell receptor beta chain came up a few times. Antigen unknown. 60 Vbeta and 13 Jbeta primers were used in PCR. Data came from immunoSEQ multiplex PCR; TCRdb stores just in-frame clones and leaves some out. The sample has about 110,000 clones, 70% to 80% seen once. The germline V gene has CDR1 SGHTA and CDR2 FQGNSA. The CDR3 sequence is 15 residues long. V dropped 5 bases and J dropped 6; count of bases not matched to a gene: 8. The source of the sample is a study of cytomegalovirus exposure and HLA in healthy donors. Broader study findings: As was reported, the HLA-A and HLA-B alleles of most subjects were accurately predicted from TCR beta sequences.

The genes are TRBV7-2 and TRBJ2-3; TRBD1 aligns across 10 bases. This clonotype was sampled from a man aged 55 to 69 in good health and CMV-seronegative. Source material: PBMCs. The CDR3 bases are TGTGCCAGCAGCCTCCGGGACAGGGGTCCGGATACGCAGTATTTT. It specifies CASSLRDRGPDTQYF.